The source of this T cell receptor (beta chain) is a study of OX40 agonist ivuxolimab in advanced cancers. Study-wide background: Patients were dosed with the agonistic anti-OX40 (CD134) antibody ivuxolimab. Patient treatment consisted of intravenous ivuxolimab administration every 2 weeks at 0.01 to 10 mg/kg.

This table comes from immunoSEQ multiplex PCR, and its TCRdb copy is limited to in-frame clones, with some not included. Of some 98,000 clones in the sample, around 86% were seen once. Blood got drawn at baseline, again on cycle 4 day 1, and then on cycle 7 day 1. CDR3 size: 15 residues. The germline V gene encodes CDR1 SGHAT and CDR2 FQDESV (reference sequence). Trimming stripped 5 bases from V and 8 bases from J, with 16 bases between. This sequence was found in an adult with an advanced solid tumor such as melanoma, head and neck, liver or kidney cancer. The input for sequencing was CD4+ or CD8+ T cells sorted from blood, taken in a trial of the OX40 agonist ivuxolimab. The gene calls are TRBV11-1 and TRBJ1-6; TRBD1 might be the D (5 bases). The CDR3 protein is CASSRRDPADSPLHF. The DNA for the CDR3 is TGTGCCAGCAGCCGAAGGGACCCGGCGGATTCACCCCTCCACTTT.